The clone carrying this TCR beta chain was seen many times. As yet, its antigen is unknown. V lost 2 bases and J lost 4, with 11 bases in between. Germline V lookup: CDR1 SQVTM, CDR2 ANQGSEA. The CDR3 covers 13 residues. With a J-beta primer mix and a sample-barcoded 5' primer, a second PCR ran about 7 to 11 cycles. TCRdb recomputed calls from the 5' RACE reads with MiXCR, one row per CDR3 protein. The sample has hundreds of thousands of distinct CDR3 sequences, around 29% seen once. This sample was included in a study of blood T cells in healthy people across ages. Overall study results and limits: More naive CD4+ cells and higher diversity marked long-lived donors relative to aged donors.

This sequence joins TRBV29-1 and TRBJ2-5; possible D gene TRBD2, 5 bases. This receptor was taken from a woman in her sixties or seventies in good health. The specimen sequenced was blood. The CDR3 here is CSVETDFPETQYF. CDR3 DNA sequence: TGCAGCGTTGAAACGGACTTCCCAGAGACCCAGTACTTC.